The 20 T cell receptor beta chains below were found in one sample sequenced in a study of radiotherapy plus CTLA-4 blockade in lung cancer. Clones were sequenced by immunoSEQ multiplex PCR, and TCRdb holds only the in-frame ones, with some missing. The sample shows roughly 45,000 clones, roughly 65% of them seen only once. The material sequenced was peripheral blood, taken from a patient treated with radiotherapy plus ipilimumab. The receptors come from a human donor with non-small cell lung cancer who had a partial response to radiotherapy plus ipilimumab.

This chain uses TRBV30 with TRBJ2-3, with 9 bases lining up with TRBD2. V was clipped by 2 bases and J by 3 bases; unmatched bases: 12. Germline V gives CDR1 GTSNPN, CDR2 SVGIG (reference sequence). CDR3 size: 17 residues. CDR3 protein: CAWSSARGGGATDTQYF. The CDR3 DNA is TGTGCCTGGAGTTCAGCCCGCGGCGGGGGGGCAACAGATACGCAGTATTTT.

This sequence joins TRBV7-3 and TRBJ1-1; TRBD1 matches 8 bases. With V trimmed by 6 bases and J by 11 bases, 5 bases remained unmatched. Germline lookup yields CDR1 SGHTA and CDR2 FQGTGA. The CDR3 loop spans 11 amino acids. The CDR3 coding sequence is TGTGCCAGCAGTTCAGACAGGGGTGCTTTCTTT. It codes for CASSSDRGAFF.

V and J are TRBV19 and TRBJ1-2; TRBD1 aligns across 10 bases. CDR3 length: 14 amino acids. V lost 8 bases and J lost 8; bases outside the gene matches: 11. Per germline, CDR1 LNHDA and CDR2 SQIVND (reference sequence). This CDR3 reads CASGNRDRGRGYTF. In nucleotides, the CDR3 is TGTGCCAGTGGTAACAGGGACAGGGGACGAGGCTACACCTTC.

This CDR3 is CASQGASYNEQFF. The CDR3 DNA reads TGTGCCAGCCAGGGGGCGTCCTACAATGAGCAGTTCTTC. This sequence joins TRBV2 and TRBJ2-1, with 8 bases identical to TRBD1. Germline CDR1 is SNHLY and CDR2 is FYNNEI. The ends lost 8 bases at V and 1 base at J; junction bases unmatched: 1. This CDR3 contains 13 residues.

About this clone itself: Mismatch with germline at one junction end may stem from a read error. The chain recombines TRBV7-2 with TRBJ2-7; D not certain. Germline V gene data show CDR1 as SGHTA and CDR2 as FQGNSA. The length of the CDR3 is 11 residues. CDR3 protein: CASSDRYERYF. The CDR3 DNA sequence: TGTGCCAGCAGCGATCGTTACGAGCGGTACTTC.

The V gene is TRBV7-9, the J gene TRBJ2-3; 12 bases line up with TRBD2. Germline values: CDR1 SEHNR, CDR2 FQNEAQ (reference sequence). The trim removed 7 bases at V and 5 bases at J, leaving 10 bases unmatched. CDR3 length: 16 amino acids. CDR3 in amino acids: CASTRPSGRAGDTQYF. The CDR3, as DNA: TGTGCCAGCACCCGACCTAGCGGGAGGGCCGGAGATACGCAGTATTTT.

The sample holds one count of this clone. The V and J genes are TRBV19 and TRBJ1-2; D gene uncertain. Germline-derived CDR1 and CDR2 are LNHDA and SQIVND (reference sequence). CDR3 length: 14 amino acids. V lost 3 bases and J lost 2, with 10 bases in between. The CDR3 region is CASSMRVENYGYTF. The CDR3 DNA reads as TGTGCCAGTAGTATGAGGGTCGAGAACTATGGCTACACCTTC.

This chain uses TRBV27 with TRBJ2-7; D perhaps matches TRBD2 (6 bases). V lost 3 bases to trimming and J lost 4 bases, with 13 bases between them. Germline loops: CDR1 MNHEY, CDR2 SMNVEV (reference sequence). CDR3 length: 14 amino acids. CDR3 region: CASSLARGTYEQYF. CDR3 DNA: TGTGCCAGCAGTTTGGCGCGCGGGACTTACGAGCAGTACTTC.

This clone has just one count. The V gene is TRBV5-5, the J gene TRBJ1-2, with a possible D match to TRBD1 (6 bases). Germline V gene data show CDR1 as SGHKS and CDR2 as YYEKEE (reference sequence). Trimming pared 2 bases from V and 0 bases from J, leaving 11 bases between. This CDR3 spans 15 amino acids. The CDR3 nucleotides read TGTGCCAGCAGCTTAAGCGGGACACCTAACTATGGCTACACCTTC. This translates into CASSLSGTPNYGYTF. Drawing the rest from reference TRBV5-5 and TRBJ1-2, the complete variable domain is DAGVTQSPTHLIKTRGQQVTLRCSPISGHKSVSWYQQVLGQGPQFIFQYYEKEERGRGNFPDRFSARQFPNYSSELNVNALLLGDSALYLCASSLSGTPNYGYTFGSGTRLTVV.

V gene TRBV29-1 combines with J gene TRBJ2-1; D is uncertain. Germline CDR1 reads SQVTM; CDR2 reads ANQGSEA. The CDR3 totals 12 residues. Trimming removed 3 bases from V and 4 bases from J, with 7 bases in between. As DNA, the CDR3 is TGCAGCGTTGATGGAGCTTACAATGAGCAGTTCTTC. Protein product: CSVDGAYNEQFF.

The chain carries TRBV7-2 and TRBJ1-3, with D perhaps matching TRBD1 (5 bases). Germline V CDR1 and CDR2: SGHTA, FQGNSA. Trimming left V 1 base short and J 2 bases short, with 6 bases between. This CDR3 is built from 14 residues. This chain's CDR3 is CASSLVGAGNTIYF. In DNA, the CDR3 is TGTGCCAGCAGCTTAGTAGGGGCTGGAAACACCATATATTTT.

The chain carries TRBV7-9 and TRBJ2-7; a weak D match, TRBD2 (5 bases). Trimming removed 8 bases at V and 4 bases at J, with 15 bases between. The CDR3 spans 13 residues. Germline-derived CDR1 and CDR2 are SEHNR and FQNEAQ (reference sequence). The CDR3 DNA follows: TGTGCCAGCGGCACTAGAACCTCGTACGAGCAGTACTTC. Translated: CASGTRTSYEQYF.

This chain uses TRBV19 with TRBJ2-1; 8 bases match TRBD2. This CDR3 comprises 14 residues. The germline V gene encodes CDR1 LNHDA and CDR2 SQIVND (reference sequence). The ends lost 3 bases at V and 8 bases at J; junction bases unmatched: 6. DNA of the CDR3: TGTGCCAGTAGTATCCGGACTAGCTCCCATGAGCAGTTCTTC. This translates into CASSIRTSSHEQFF.

The chain carries TRBV10-3 and TRBJ1-1; 7 nucleotides align to TRBD1. This CDR3 has 13 residues. J gave up 7 bases and V 2 bases, and 4 bases lay outside the gene matches. Germline V gene sequence: CDR1 ENHRY, CDR2 SYGVKD. In nucleotides, the CDR3 is TGTGCCATCAGTGAGACAGGGGATAATGAAGCTTTCTTT. It encodes CAISETGDNEAFF.

This clone was detected a few times. The chain employs TRBV27 and TRBJ2-6, with D uncertain. Deletions cut 6 bases from V and 1 base from J, with 7 bases between. The CDR3 spans 14 residues. Germline V gene sequence: CDR1 MNHEY, CDR2 SMNVEV (reference sequence). CDR3 loop: CASRPRSGANVLTF. The CDR3 DNA reads TGTGCCAGCAGACCGCGATCTGGGGCCAACGTCCTGACTTTC.

This clone was observed a few times. The rearrangement uses TRBV6-5 and TRBJ1-5; the D gene is possibly TRBD1 (5 bases). Germline assignment: CDR1 MNHEY and CDR2 SVGAGI. V was trimmed by 10 bases and J by 6 bases, leaving 16 bases between them. CDR3 size: 13 residues. The CDR3 DNA sequence: TGTGCCATCCATGCGACAGTTAGTCAGCCCCAGCATTTT. Residues: CAIHATVSQPQHF.

This clone has more than one count but fewer than ten. The genes are TRBV9 and TRBJ2-2; 9 bases match TRBD2. Germline values: CDR1 SGDLS, CDR2 YYNGEE. This CDR3 is 17 amino acids long. V shed 4 bases and J 1 base; nucleotides not matched to a gene: 8. The CDR3 bases are TGTGCCAGCAGCCAAGGCCCTAGCGGGATGAACACCGGGGAGCTGTTTTTT. Protein sequence: CASSQGPSGMNTGELFF.

This chain links TRBV6-6 with TRBJ2-5; D ambiguous. Deletions cut 4 bases from V and 1 base from J, with 4 bases between. CDR1 MNHNY and CDR2 SVGAGI come from the germline V gene (reference sequence). The CDR3 is 12 residues long. The DNA for the CDR3 is TGTGCCAGCAGTTGGAGCCAAGAGACCCAGTACTTC. Translation gives CASSWSQETQYF.

The chain combines TRBV6-5 with TRBJ2-3; tentatively, D is TRBD2 (6 bases). The CDR3 extends over 15 amino acids. Germline CDR1 MNHEY, CDR2 SVGAGI. Trimming took off 7 bases at V and 4 bases at J, with 18 bases between the two ends. The CDR3 loop is CASTRDLGNADTQYF. The CDR3, as DNA: TGTGCCAGCACTCGGGACTTAGGTAACGCAGATACGCAGTATTTT.

This clone was counted a single time. The rearrangement joins TRBV28 to TRBJ2-7, with TRBD2 matching 12 bases. The CDR3 contains 15 residues. Trimming cost V 6 bases and J 0 bases; bases outside gene matches: 3. Germline CDR1 MDHEN, CDR2 SYDVKM. The CDR3 nucleotides are TGTGCCAGCAGGACTAGCGGGAGATCCTCCTACGAGCAGTACTTC. Protein sequence: CASRTSGRSSYEQYF.